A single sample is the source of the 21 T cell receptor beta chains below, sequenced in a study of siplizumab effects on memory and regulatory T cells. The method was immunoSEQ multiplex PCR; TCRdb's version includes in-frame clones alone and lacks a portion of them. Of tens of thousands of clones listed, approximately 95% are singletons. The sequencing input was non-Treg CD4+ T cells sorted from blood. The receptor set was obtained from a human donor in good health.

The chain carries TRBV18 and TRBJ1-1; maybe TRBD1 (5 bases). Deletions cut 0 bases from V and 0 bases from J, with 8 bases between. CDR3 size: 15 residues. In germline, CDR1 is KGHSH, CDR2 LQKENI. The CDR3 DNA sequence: TGTGCCAGCTCACCACCGGGGACGCTGAACACTGAAGCTTTCTTT. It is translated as CASSPPGTLNTEAFF.

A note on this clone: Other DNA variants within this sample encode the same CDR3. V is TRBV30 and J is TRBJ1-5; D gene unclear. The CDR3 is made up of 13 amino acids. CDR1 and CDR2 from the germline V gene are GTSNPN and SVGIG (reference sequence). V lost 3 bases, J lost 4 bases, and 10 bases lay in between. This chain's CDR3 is CAWSHRDNQPQHF. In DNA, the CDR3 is TGTGCCTGGAGCCACAGAGATAATCAGCCCCAGCATTTT.

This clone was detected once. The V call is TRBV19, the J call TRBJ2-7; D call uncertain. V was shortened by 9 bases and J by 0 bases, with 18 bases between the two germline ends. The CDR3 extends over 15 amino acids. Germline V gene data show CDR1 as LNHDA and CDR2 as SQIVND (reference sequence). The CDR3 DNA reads TGTGCCAGCCGCCCTCAAGCTAGGAGCTCCTACGAGCAGTACTTC. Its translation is CASRPQARSSYEQYF.

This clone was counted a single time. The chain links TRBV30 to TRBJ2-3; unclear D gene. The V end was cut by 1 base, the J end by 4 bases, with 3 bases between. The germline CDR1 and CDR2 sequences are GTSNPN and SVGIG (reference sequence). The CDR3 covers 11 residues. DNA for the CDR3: TGTGCCTGGAGTGATGCAGATACGCAGTATTTT. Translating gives CAWSDADTQYF.

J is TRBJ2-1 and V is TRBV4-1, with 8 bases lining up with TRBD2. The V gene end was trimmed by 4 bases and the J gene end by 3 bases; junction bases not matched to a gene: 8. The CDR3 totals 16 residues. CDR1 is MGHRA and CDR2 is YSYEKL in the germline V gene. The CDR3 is CASSLISGVSYNEQFF. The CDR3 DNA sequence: TGCGCCAGCAGCCTGATTAGCGGGGTGAGCTACAATGAGCAGTTCTTC.

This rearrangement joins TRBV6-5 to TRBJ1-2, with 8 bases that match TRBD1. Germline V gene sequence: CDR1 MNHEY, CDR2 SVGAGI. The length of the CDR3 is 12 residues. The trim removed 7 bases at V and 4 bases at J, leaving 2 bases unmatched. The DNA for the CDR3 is TGTGCCAGCACCGACAGGGGCTATGGCTACACCTTC. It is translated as CASTDRGYGYTF.

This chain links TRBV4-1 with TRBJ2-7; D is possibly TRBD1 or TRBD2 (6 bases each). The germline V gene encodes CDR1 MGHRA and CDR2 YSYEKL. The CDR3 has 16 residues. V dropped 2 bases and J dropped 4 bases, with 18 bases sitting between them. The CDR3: CASSQLSGGGSYEQYF. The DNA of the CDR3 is TGCGCCAGCAGCCAACTCTCAGGAGGGGGGAGTTACGAGCAGTACTTC.

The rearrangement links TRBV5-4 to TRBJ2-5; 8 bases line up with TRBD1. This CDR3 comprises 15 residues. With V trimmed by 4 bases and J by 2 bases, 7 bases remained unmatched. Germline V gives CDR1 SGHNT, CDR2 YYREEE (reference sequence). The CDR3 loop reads CASSPTRQGQETQYF. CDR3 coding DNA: TGTGCCAGCAGCCCGACCAGACAGGGGCAAGAGACCCAGTACTTC. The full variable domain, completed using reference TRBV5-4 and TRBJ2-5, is ETGVTQSPTHLIKTRGQQVTLRCSSQSGHNTVSWYQQALGQGPQFIFQYYREEENGRGNFPPRFSGLQFPNYSSELNVNALELDDSALYLCASSPTRQGQETQYFGPGTRLLVL.

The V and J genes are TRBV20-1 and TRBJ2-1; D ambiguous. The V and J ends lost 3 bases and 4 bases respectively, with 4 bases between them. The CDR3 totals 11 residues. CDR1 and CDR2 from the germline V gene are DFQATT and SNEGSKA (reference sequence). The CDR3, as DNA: TGCAGTGCTAGCGGTTACAATGAGCAGTTCTTC. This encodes CSASGYNEQFF.

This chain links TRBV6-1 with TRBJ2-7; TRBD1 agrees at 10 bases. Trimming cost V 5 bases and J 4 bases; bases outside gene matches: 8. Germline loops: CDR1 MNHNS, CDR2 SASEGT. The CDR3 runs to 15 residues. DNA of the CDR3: TGTGCCAGCAGTACTAGACAGGGGGCATGGTACGAGCAGTACTTC. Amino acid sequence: CASSTRQGAWYEQYF.

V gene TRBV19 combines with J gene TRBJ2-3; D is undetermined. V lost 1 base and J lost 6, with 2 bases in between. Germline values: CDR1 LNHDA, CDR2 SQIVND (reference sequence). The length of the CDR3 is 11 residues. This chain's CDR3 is CASSIGDTQYF. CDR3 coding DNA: TGTGCCAGTAGTATAGGTGATACGCAGTATTTT.

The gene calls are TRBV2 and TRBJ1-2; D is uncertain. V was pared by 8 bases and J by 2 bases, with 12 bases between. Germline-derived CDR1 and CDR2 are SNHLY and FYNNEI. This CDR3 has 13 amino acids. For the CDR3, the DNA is TGTGCCAGCGGGCGGCAGGTAAACTATGGCTACACCTTC. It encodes CASGRQVNYGYTF.

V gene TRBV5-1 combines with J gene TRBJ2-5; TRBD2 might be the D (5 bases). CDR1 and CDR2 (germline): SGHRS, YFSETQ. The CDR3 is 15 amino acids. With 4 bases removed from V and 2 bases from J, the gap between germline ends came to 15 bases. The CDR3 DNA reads TGCGCCAGCAGCCGAAACGGACTGACTCAAGAGACCCAGTACTTC. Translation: CASSRNGLTQETQYF.

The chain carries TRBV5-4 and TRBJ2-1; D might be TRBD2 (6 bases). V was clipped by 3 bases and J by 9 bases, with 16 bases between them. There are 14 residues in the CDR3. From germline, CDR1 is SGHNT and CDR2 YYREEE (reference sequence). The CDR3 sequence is CASSSLSGRAEQFF. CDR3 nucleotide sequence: TGTGCCAGCAGCTCCTTAAGCGGGCGGGCTGAGCAGTTCTTC.

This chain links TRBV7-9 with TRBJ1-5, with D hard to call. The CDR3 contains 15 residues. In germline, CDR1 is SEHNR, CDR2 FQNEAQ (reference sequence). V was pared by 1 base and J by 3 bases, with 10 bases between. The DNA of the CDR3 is TGTGCCAGCAGCTTAGGCCGGGCGCTCAATCAGCCCCAGCATTTT. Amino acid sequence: CASSLGRALNQPQHF.

For the CDR3, the DNA is TGTGCCAGCAGCCCTAGCCTCAACAGGGATTCGGATACGCAGTATTTT. Residues: CASSPSLNRDSDTQYF. V gene TRBV5-4 combines with J gene TRBJ2-3; tentative D call: TRBD1 (6 bases). Germline loops: CDR1 SGHNT, CDR2 YYREEE (reference sequence). Between the trimmed V and J ends, which lost 4 bases and 6 bases, there was a span of 21 bases. The CDR3 runs 16 residues.

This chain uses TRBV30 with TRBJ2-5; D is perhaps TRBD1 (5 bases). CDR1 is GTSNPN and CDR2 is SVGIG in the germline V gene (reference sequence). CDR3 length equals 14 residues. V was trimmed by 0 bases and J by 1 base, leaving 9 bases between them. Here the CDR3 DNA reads TGTGCCTGGAGTGTAACCGACAGCCAAGAGACCCAGTACTTC. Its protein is CAWSVTDSQETQYF.

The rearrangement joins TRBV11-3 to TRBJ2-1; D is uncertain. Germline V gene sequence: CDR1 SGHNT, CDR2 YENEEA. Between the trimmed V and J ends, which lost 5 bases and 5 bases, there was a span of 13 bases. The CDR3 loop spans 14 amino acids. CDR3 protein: CASSPTLTHNEQFF. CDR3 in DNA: TGTGCCAGCAGCCCTACCTTAACCCACAATGAGCAGTTCTTC.

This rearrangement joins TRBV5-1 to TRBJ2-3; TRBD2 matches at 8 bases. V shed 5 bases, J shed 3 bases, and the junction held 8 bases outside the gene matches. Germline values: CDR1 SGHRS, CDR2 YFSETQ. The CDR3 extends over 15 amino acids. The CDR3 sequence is CASRVSGTQTDTQYF. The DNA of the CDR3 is TGCGCCAGCAGGGTTAGCGGGACGCAAACAGATACGCAGTATTTT.

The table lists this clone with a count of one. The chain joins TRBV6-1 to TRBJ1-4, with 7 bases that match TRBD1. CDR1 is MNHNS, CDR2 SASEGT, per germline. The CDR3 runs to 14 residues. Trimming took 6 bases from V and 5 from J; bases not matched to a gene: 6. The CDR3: CASRRDSLNEKLFF. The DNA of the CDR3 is TGTGCCAGCAGGCGGGACAGCCTAAATGAAAAACTGTTTTTT.

The CDR3 DNA is TGTGCCAGCAGCTCCAACCAGGGGGCCAACGTCCTGACTTTC. Translated, it gives CASSSNQGANVLTF. The J gene is TRBJ2-6, the V gene TRBV11-2; D unresolved. V shed 4 bases and J shed 4 bases, with 8 bases lying between them. There are 14 residues in the CDR3. In germline, CDR1 is SGHAT, CDR2 FQNNGV.